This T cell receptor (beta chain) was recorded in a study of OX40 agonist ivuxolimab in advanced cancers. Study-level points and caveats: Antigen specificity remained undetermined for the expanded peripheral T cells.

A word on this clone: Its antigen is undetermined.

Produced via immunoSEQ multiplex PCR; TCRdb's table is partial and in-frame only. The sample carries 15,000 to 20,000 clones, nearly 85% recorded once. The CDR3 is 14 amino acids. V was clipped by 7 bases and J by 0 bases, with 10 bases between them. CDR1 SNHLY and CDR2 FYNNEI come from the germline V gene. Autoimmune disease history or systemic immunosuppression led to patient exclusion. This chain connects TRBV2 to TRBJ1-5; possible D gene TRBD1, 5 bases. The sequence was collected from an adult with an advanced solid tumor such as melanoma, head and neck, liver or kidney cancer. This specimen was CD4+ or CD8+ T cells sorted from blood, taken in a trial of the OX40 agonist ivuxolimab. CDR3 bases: TGTGCCAGCACCGACAGTTATAGCAATCAGCCCCAGCATTTT. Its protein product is CASTDSYSNQPQHF.